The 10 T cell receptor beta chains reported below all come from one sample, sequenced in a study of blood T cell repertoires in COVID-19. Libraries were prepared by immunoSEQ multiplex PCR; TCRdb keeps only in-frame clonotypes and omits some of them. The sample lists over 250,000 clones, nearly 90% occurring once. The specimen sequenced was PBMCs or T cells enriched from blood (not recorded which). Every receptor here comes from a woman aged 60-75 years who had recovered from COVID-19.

Here the CDR3 reads CASSVYEGRGGYEQYF. In DNA, the CDR3 is TGTGCCAGCAGTGTTTATGAGGGGAGGGGTGGTTACGAGCAGTACTTC. This chain connects TRBV6-1 to TRBJ2-7, with 7 bases fitting TRBD2. Germline values: CDR1 MNHNS, CDR2 SASEGT. CDR3 length: 16 residues. Trimming took 4 bases from V and 4 from J; bases not matched to a gene: 13.

CDR3 protein: CASSPPLARASYEQYF. DNA for the CDR3: TGTGCCAGTAGTCCCCCCCTGGCGCGGGCATCCTACGAGCAGTACTTC. The V and J genes are TRBV19 and TRBJ2-7; a weak D match, TRBD2 (5 bases). Trimming stripped 5 bases from V and 1 base from J, with 18 bases between. The CDR3 has 16 amino acids. Per germline, CDR1 LNHDA and CDR2 SQIVND (reference sequence).

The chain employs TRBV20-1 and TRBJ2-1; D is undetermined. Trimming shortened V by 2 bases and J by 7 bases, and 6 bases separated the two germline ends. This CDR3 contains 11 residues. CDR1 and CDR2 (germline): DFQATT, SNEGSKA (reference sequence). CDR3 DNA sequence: TGCAGTGCTAGACTAGTAAATGAGCAGTTCTTC. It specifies CSARLVNEQFF.

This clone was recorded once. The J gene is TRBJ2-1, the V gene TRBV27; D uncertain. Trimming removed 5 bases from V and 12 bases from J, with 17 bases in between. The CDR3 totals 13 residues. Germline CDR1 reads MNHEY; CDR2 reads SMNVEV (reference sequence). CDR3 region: CASSPLRVRRQFF. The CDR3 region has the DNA TGTGCCAGCAGTCCGCTCCGGGTTAGGAGGCAGTTCTTC.

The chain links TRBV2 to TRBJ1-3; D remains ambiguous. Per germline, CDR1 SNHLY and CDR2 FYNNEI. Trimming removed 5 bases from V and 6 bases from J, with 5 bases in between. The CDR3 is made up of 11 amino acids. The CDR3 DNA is TGTGCCAGCAGTCGGTTAAACACCATATATTTT. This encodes CASSRLNTIYF.

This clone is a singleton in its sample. The CDR3 nucleotides are TGTGCCAGCAAGCGGGCCCCACAAGAGACCCAGTACTTC. This gives the protein CASKRAPQETQYF. V usage is TRBV6-5 and J usage is TRBJ2-5; the D gene is possibly TRBD2 (6 bases). The V end lost 7 bases, the J end lost 2 bases, and 11 bases lay between the germline ends. The CDR3 is made up of 13 amino acids. Germline assignment: CDR1 MNHEY and CDR2 SVGAGI.

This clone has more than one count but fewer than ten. CDR3 DNA sequence: TGCGCCAGCAGCTTGGCCCCAGGGGATAATTCACCCCTCCACTTT. Residues: CASSLAPGDNSPLHF. The gene calls are TRBV5-1 and TRBJ1-6; tentative D call: TRBD1 (6 bases). The germline V and J ends were trimmed by 0 bases and 5 bases, with 9 bases remaining between them. This CDR3 is 15 amino acids long. Germline V CDR1 and CDR2: SGHRS, YFSETQ. The variable domain in full, completed from reference TRBV5-1 and TRBJ1-6, reads KAGVTQTPRYLIKTRGQQVTLSCSPISGHRSVSWYQQTPGQGLQFLFEYFSETQRNKGNFPGRFSGRQFSNSRSEMNVSTLELGDSALYLCASSLAPGDNSPLHFGNGTRLTVT.

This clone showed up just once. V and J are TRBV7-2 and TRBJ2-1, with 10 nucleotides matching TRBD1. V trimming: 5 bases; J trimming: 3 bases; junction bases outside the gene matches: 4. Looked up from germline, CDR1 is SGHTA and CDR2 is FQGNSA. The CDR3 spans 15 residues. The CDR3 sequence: CASSRDRGNYNEQFF. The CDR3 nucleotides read TGTGCCAGCAGCCGGGACAGGGGAAACTACAATGAGCAGTTCTTC.

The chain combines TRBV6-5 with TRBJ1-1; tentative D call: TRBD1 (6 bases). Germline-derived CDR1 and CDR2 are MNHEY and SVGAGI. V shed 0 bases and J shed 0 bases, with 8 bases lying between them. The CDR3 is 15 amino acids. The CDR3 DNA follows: TGTGCCAGCAGTTACTCGACAGGCCTGAACACTGAAGCTTTCTTT. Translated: CASSYSTGLNTEAFF.

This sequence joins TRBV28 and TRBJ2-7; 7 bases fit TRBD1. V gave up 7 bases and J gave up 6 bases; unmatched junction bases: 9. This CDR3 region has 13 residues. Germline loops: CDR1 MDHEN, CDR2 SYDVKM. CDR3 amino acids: CASTDRADGEQYF. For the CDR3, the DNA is TGTGCCAGCACCGACAGGGCGGATGGCGAGCAGTACTTC.